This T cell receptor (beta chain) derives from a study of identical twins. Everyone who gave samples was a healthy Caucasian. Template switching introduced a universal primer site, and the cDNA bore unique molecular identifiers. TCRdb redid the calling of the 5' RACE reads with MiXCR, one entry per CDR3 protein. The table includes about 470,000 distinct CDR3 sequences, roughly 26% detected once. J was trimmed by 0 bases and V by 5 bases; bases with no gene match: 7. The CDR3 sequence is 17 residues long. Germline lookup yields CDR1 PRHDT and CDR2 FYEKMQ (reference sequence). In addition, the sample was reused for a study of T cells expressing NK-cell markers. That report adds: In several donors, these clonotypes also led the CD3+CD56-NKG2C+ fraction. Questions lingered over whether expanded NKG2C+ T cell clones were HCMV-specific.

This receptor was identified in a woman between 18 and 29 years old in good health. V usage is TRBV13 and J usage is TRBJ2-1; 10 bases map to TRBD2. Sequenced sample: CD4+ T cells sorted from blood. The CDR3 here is CASSGGASGSSYNEQFF. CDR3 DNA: TGTGCCAGCAGCGGCGGGGCTAGCGGGAGCTCCTACAATGAGCAGTTCTTC.